This T cell receptor (beta chain) was found in a study of prognosis after radiotherapy for stage I lung cancer. Study details: Stage I non-small cell lung cancer patients were enrolled between 2018 and January 2019. Stage I lung tumors that were newly diagnosed and primary were found in about 14 patients, while a few patients had oligometastatic NSCLC after surgical resection of the primary tumor.

Multiplex PCR, run in two rounds, amplified TCR beta CDR3 from genomic DNA. First-round PCR used primers specific to each TRBV and TRBJ gene. TCRdb called the multiplex PCR reads again in MiXCR, with one record for every CDR3 protein. The repertoire holds some 38,000 distinct CDR3 sequences, with approximately 25% as singletons. This clonotype was picked up many times. V gave up 4 bases and J gave up 3 bases, with 16 bases separating them. The germline CDR1 and CDR2 sequences are SGDLS and YYNGEE. This CDR3 has 15 residues. This sequence originates from a donor over 45 with non-small cell lung cancer. Sequenced here: PBMCs, sampled before or after stereotactic body radiation therapy (not recorded which). This chain joins TRBV9 and TRBJ1-1, with a weak D call TRBD1 (5 bases). The CDR3 region has the DNA TGTGCCAGCAGCCCTCTTACTGGGGCCTACACTGAAGCTTTCTTT. Protein: CASSPLTGAYTEAFF.